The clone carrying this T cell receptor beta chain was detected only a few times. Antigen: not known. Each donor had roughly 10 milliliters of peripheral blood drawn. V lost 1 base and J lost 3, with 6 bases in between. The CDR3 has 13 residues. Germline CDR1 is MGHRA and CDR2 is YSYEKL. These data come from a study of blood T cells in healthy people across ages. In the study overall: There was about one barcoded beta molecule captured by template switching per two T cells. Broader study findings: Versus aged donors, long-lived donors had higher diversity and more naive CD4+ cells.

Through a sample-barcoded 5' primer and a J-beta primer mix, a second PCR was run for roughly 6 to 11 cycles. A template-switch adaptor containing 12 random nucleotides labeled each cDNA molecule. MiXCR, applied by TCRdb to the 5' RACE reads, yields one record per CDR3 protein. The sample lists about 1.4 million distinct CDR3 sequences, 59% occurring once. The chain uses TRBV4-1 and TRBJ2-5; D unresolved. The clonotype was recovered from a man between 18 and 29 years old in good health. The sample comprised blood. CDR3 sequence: CASSQVTEETQYF. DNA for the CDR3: TGCGCCAGCAGCCAAGTAACAGAAGAGACCCAGTACTTC.